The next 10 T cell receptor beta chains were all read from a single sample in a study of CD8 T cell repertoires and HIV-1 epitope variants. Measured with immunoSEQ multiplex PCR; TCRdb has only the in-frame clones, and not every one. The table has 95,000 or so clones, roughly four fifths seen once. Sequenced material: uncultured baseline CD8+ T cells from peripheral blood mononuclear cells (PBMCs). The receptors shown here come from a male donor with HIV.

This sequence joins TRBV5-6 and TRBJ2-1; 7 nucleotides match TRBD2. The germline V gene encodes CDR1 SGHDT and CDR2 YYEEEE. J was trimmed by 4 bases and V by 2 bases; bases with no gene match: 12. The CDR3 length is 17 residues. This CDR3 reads CASSFLGLASGYNEQFF. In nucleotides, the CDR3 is TGTGCCAGCAGCTTCTTAGGCCTGGCTAGCGGATACAATGAGCAGTTCTTC.

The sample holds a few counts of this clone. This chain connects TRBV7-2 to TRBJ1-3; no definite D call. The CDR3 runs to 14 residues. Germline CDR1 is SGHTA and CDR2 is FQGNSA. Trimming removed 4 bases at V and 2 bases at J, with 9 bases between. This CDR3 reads CASSSLAAGNTIYF. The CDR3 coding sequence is TGTGCCAGCAGCTCCCTAGCGGCTGGAAACACCATATATTTT.

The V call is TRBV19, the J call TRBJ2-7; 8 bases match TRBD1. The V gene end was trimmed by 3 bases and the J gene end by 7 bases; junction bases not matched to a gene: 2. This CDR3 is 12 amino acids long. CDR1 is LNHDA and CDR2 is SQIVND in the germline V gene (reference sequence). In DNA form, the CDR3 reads TGTGCCAGTAGTATTTGGACAGGGGAGCAGTACTTC. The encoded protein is CASSIWTGEQYF.

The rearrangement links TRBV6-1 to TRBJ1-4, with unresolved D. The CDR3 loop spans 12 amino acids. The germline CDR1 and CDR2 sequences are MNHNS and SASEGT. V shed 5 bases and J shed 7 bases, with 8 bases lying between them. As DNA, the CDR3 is TGTGCCAGCAGTCCCCAGGCTGAAAAACTGTTTTTT. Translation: CASSPQAEKLFF.

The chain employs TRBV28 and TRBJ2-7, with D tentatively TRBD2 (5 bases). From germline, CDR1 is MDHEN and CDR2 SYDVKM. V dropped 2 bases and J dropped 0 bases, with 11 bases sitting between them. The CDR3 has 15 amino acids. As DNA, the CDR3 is TGTGCCAGCAGTTTACCCCCCGGACTCTCCTACGAGCAGTACTTC. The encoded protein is CASSLPPGLSYEQYF.

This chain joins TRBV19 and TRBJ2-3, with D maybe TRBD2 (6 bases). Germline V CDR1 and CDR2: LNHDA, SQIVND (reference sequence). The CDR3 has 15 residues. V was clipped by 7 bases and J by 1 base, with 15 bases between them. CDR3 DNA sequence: TGTGCCAGTACCCCAGGAGGGCGGGGCACAGATACGCAGTATTTT. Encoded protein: CASTPGGRGTDTQYF.

The CDR3 DNA sequence: TGTGCCAGCAGCTTTGGGGTCAGGGGGGAAGAGACCCAGTACTTC. It specifies CASSFGVRGEETQYF. V is TRBV7-8 and J is TRBJ2-5, with D possibly TRBD1 on 7 matching bases. CDR3 length equals 15 residues. Germline values: CDR1 SGHVS, CDR2 FQNEAQ. V lost 3 bases and J 3 bases, leaving 14 bases between the germline ends. Full variable domain (missing parts from reference TRBV7-8 and TRBJ2-5): GAGVSQSPRYKVAKRGQDVALRCDPISGHVSLFWYQQALGQGPEFLTYFQNEAQLDKSGLPSDRFFAERPEGSVSTLKIQRTQQEDSAVYLCASSFGVRGEETQYFGPGTRLLVL.

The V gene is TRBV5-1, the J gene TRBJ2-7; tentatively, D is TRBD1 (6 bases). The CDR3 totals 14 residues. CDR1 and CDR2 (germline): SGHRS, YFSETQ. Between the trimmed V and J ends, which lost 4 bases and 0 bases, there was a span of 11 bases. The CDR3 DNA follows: TGCGCCAGCAGCACACAGGGTCTCTCCTACGAGCAGTACTTC. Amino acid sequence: CASSTQGLSYEQYF.

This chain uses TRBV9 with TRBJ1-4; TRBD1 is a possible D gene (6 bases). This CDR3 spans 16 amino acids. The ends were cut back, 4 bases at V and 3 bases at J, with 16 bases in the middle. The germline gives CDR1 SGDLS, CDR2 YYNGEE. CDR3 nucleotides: TGTGCCAGCAGCAAACAGGGAGGAAGTGCTAATGAAAAACTGTTTTTT. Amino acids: CASSKQGGSANEKLFF.

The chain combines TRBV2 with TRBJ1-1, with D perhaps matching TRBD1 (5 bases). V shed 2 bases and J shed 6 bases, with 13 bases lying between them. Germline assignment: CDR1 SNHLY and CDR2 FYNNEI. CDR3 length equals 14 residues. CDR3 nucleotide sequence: TGTGCCAGCAGTGAACAAAGGGGTCTCGCTGAAGCTTTCTTT. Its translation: CASSEQRGLAEAFF.